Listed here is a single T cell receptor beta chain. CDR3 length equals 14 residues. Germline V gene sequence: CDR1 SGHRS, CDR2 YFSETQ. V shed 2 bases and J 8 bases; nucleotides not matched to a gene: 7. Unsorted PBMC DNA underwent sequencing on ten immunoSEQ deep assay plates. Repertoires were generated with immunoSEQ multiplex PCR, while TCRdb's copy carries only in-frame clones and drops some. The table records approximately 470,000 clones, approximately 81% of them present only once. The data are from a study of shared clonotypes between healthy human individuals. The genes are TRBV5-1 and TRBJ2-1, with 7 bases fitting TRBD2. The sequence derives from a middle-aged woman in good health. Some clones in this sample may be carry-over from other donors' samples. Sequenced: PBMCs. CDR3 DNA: TGCGCCAGCAGCTTTCCGGGGAGGGAGGATGAGCAGTTCTTC. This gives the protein CASSFPGREDEQFF. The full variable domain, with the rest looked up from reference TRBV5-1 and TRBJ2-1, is KAGVTQTPRYLIKTRGQQVTLSCSPISGHRSVSWYQQTPGQGLQFLFEYFSETQRNKGNFPGRFSGRQFSNSRSEMNVSTLELGDSALYLCASSFPGREDEQFFGPGTRLTVL.